The rows below give T cell receptor beta chains drawn from one sample of a study of T cells and Merkel cell carcinoma outcomes. TCRdb keeps only in-frame clones here, not all; method: immunoSEQ multiplex PCR. The table includes 11,000 to 15,000 clones, roughly 92% detected once. The sequencing input was tumor tissue from Merkel cell carcinoma. These TCRs come from a human donor with Merkel cell carcinoma. CDR3s include the opening cysteine and the closing phenylalanine or tryptophan. D genes are given only for firm matches. Where a row states a size, it is once, few, many or the class of an expanded clone; other rows omit it.

>TRBD1|TRBV15|NA|TRBJ1-4
CATSREGLRGRTEKLFF
TGTGCCACCAGCAGAGAGGGGTTGAGGGGGCGGACTGAAAAACTGTTTTTT
>NA|TRBV28|NA|TRBJ1-2
CASSLSGRSSYGYTF
TGTGCCAGCAGTTTGTCCGGCAGGTCGTCCTATGGCTACACCTTC
>NA|TRBV9|NA|TRBJ2-1
CASSLTSGTYNEQFF
TGTGCCAGCAGCTTAACCTCAGGGACGTACAATGAGCAGTTCTTC
>NA|TRBV7-2|NA|TRBJ1-5
CASSLGGEGGNQPQHF
TGTGCCAGCAGCTTAGGAGGGGAGGGGGGCAATCAGCCTCAGCATTTT
>NA|TRBV5-1|NA|TRBJ2-3
CASSLWLSTDTQYF
TGCGCCAGCAGCTTATGGCTTAGCACAGATACGCAGTATTTT
>NA|TRBV4-3|NA|TRBJ1-1
CASSTHKNTEAFF
TGCGCCAGCAGCACACACAAAAACACTGAAGCTTTCTTT
>NA|TRBV29-1|NA|TRBJ2-1
CSAYLGAYNEQFF
TGCAGCGCTTACCTGGGGGCATACAATGAGCAGTTCTTC
>NA|TRBV6-5|NA|TRBJ2-2
CASSYIGRTNTGELFF
TGTGCCAGCAGTTATATTGGTAGAACGAACACCGGGGAGCTGTTTTTT
>NA|TRBV30|NA|TRBJ1-3
CAWRPFSGNTIYF
TGTGCCTGGAGACCGTTCTCTGGAAACACCATATATTTT
>TRBD1|TRBV5-6|few|TRBJ1-2
CATSAGQGSYYGYTF
TGTGCCACCTCCGCGGGACAGGGGTCTTACTATGGCTACACCTTC
>NA|TRBV5-4|NA|TRBJ1-2
CASSLRRGTNYGYTF
TGTGCCAGCAGCTTAAGGAGGGGCACTAACTATGGCTACACCTTC
>TRBD1|TRBV18|NA|TRBJ2-3
CASSPLSGGTASTDTQYF
TGTGCCAGCTCACCATTGTCAGGGGGTACCGCTAGCACAGATACGCAGTATTTT
>TRBD1|TRBV12-5|once|TRBJ1-1
CASGLGQGNTEAFF
TGTGCTAGTGGTTTGGGACAGGGGAACACTGAAGCTTTCTTT
>NA|TRBV7-2|NA|TRBJ2-5
CASSLNQETQYF
TGTGCCAGCAGCTTAAATCAAGAGACCCAGTACTTC
>TRBD2|TRBV6-6|NA|TRBJ2-3
CASSLERGGYTQYF
TGTGCCAGCAGTTTGGAGCGGGGGGGATATACGCAGTATTTT
>TRBD2|TRBV18|once|TRBJ2-7
CASSPPSGSVLKQYF
TGTGCCAGCTCACCCCCCAGCGGGAGTGTCCTCAAGCAGTACTTC
>TRBD1|TRBV4-2|few|TRBJ1-1
CASSEQGGTEAFF
TGTGCCAGCAGCGAACAGGGGGGCACTGAAGCTTTCTTT
>NA|TRBV7-9|NA|TRBJ1-2
CASSTDIPYGYTF
TGTGCCAGCAGTACGGACATCCCCTATGGCTACACCTTC
>NA|TRBV5-1|few|TRBJ2-1
CASSWDPHNEQFF
TGCGCCAGCAGCTGGGACCCTCACAATGAGCAGTTCTTC
>NA|TRBV15|NA|TRBJ2-1
CATSSSSYNEQFF
TGTGCCACCAGCAGTAGCTCCTACAATGAGCAGTTCTTC
>NA|TRBV4-3|NA|TRBJ2-7
CASSQGNRVESVEQYF
TGCGCCAGCAGCCAAGGAAACAGAGTCGAGTCCGTCGAGCAGTATTTC
>NA|TRBV5-1|NA|TRBJ2-1
CASSPSGLTYNEQFF
TGCGCCAGCAGCCCATCGGGGCTTACCTACAATGAGCAGTTCTTC
>TRBD1|TRBV19|NA|TRBJ1-2
CASSTGDSNYGYTF
TGTGCCAGTAGTACAGGGGACAGCAACTATGGCTACACCTTC
>NA|TRBV15|once|TRBJ1-4
CATSRGTGTEHEKLFF
TGTGCCACCAGCAGAGGCACCGGGACGGAACATGAAAAACTGTTTTTT
>NA|TRBV29-1|NA|TRBJ1-5
CSVGDGIGQPQHF
TGCAGCGTTGGGGACGGGATTGGTCAGCCCCAGCATTTT
>TRBD1|TRBV13|NA|TRBJ2-1
CASSLEVGQGGNEQFF
TGTGCCAGCAGCTTAGAAGTCGGACAGGGTGGAAATGAGCAGTTCTTC
>TRBD2|TRBV7-6|NA|TRBJ2-3
CASSFSRGGGHRDTQYF
TGTGCCAGCAGCTTCTCCCGCGGGGGAGGGCATAGAGATACGCAGTATTTT
>NA|TRBV9|NA|TRBJ1-1
CASSFGRRTEAFF
TGTGCCAGCAGCTTTGGTCGGAGGACTGAAGCTTTCTTT
>TRBD2|TRBV14|NA|TRBJ2-3
CASSLAGVSDTQYF
TGTGCCAGCAGCCTAGCGGGAGTATCAGATACGCAGTATTTT
>NA|TRBV7-9|NA|TRBJ2-5
CASSPPGRLGETQYF
TGTGCCAGCAGTCCTCCGGGCCGGCTGGGCGAGACCCAGTACTTC
>NA|TRBV11-2|NA|TRBJ2-1
CASSLVNEQFF
TGTGCCAGCAGCTTAGTGAATGAGCAGTTCTTC
>TRBD2|TRBV7-2|NA|TRBJ2-1
CASSLASSGSRGEQFF
TGTGCCAGCAGCTTAGCGTCAAGCGGGAGTAGGGGTGAGCAGTTCTTC
>NA|TRBV5-1|NA|TRBJ1-1
CASSLEGGEAFF
TGCGCCAGCAGCTTAGAAGGAGGTGAAGCTTTCTTT
>TRBD1|TRBV18|NA|TRBJ2-3
CASSPLDRGGGDTQYF
TGTGCCAGCTCACCCCTGGACAGGGGTGGGGGAGATACGCAGTATTTT
>NA|TRBV7-2|NA|TRBJ2-5
CASSSGSGKTQYF
TGTGCCAGCAGCTCCGGCTCAGGAAAGACCCAGTACTTC
>NA|TRBV4-3|NA|TRBJ2-7
CASSQDLPSPEQYF
TGCGCCAGCAGCCAAGATCTGCCTAGCCCCGAGCAGTACTTC
>NA|TRBV5-6|NA|TRBJ2-4
CASSLDRGPENIQYF
TGTGCCAGCAGCTTGGATCGGGGGCCAGAAAACATTCAGTACTTC
>NA|TRBV14|once|TRBJ2-5
CASSHGFSAQYF
TGTGCCAGCAGCCATGGCTTTTCGGCCCAGTACTTC
>NA|TRBV4-1|NA|TRBJ2-7
CASSQGSTSTYEQYF
TGCGCCAGCAGCCAAGGTTCTACTTCTACCTACGAGCAGTACTTC
>NA|TRBV15|NA|TRBJ1-2
CATSRIGGQGGYTF
TGTGCCACCAGCAGGATCGGGGGGCAAGGGGGCTACACCTTC
>NA|TRBV28|NA|TRBJ2-7
CASSSLRYGPYEQYF
TGTGCCAGCAGTTCTTTGCGGTACGGTCCCTACGAGCAGTACTTC
>TRBD2|TRBV11-2|NA|TRBJ2-7
CASSLELAGGYEQYF
TGTGCCAGCAGCTTAGAGTTAGCGGGGGGCTACGAGCAGTACTTC
>NA|TRBV5-1|NA|TRBJ2-7
CASSLEGTSYEQYF
TGCGCCAGCAGCTTGGAAGGGACAAGCTACGAGCAGTACTTC
>NA|TRBV5-4|NA|TRBJ1-4
CASSLGGTNEKLFF
TGTGCCAGCAGCTTAGGAGGGACGAATGAAAAACTGTTTTTT
>TRBD2|TRBV29-1|NA|TRBJ2-3
CSVFSAGGGITDTQYF
TGCAGCGTTTTTAGTGCGGGAGGCGGGATCACAGATACGCAGTATTTT
>TRBD2|TRBV5-4|NA|TRBJ2-7
CASSLGRSSGGSYEQYF
TGTGCCAGCAGCTTGGGAAGGTCTAGCGGGGGAAGCTACGAGCAGTACTTC
>NA|TRBV25-1|NA|TRBJ2-3
CASSDPFRDTQYF
TGTGCCAGCAGTGATCCCTTCAGGGATACGCAGTATTTT
>NA|TRBV2|NA|TRBJ2-1
CATSLRALSYNEQFF
TGTGCCACCTCACTGAGGGCCTTGTCATACAATGAGCAGTTCTTC
>NA|TRBV5-4|once|TRBJ1-2
CASSLQVANYGYTF
TGTGCCAGCAGCTTACAGGTAGCTAACTATGGCTACACCTTC
>TRBD1|TRBV6-1|NA|TRBJ2-7
CASSPWDRSYEQYF
TGTGCCAGCAGCCCTTGGGACAGGAGCTACGAGCAGTACTTC
>TRBD1|TRBV7-2|few|TRBJ1-6
CASSLRQGESPLHF
TGTGCCAGCAGCCTCCGACAGGGGGAGTCACCCCTCCACTTT
>NA|TRBV29-1|NA|TRBJ2-4
CSVRGADRDYPGIYIQYF
TGCAGCGTCCGGGGAGCGGACAGGGACTACCCGGGGATTTACATTCAGTACTTC
>NA|TRBV11-3|NA|TRBJ2-5
CASSFSRVETQYF
TGTGCCAGCAGCTTTTCCCGGGTGGAGACCCAATACTTC